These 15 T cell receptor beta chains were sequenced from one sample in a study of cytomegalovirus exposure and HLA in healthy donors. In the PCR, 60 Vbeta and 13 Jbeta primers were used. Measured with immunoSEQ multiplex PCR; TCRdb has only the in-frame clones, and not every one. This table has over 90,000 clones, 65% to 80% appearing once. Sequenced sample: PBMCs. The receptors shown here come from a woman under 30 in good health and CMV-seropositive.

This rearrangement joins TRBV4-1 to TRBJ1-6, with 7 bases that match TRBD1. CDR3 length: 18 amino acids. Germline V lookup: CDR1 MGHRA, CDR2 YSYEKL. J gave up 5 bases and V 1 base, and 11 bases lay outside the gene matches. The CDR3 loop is CASSQVPTGSIDNSPLHF. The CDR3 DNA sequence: TGCGCCAGCAGCCAAGTCCCGACAGGGAGTATCGATAATTCACCCCTCCACTTT.

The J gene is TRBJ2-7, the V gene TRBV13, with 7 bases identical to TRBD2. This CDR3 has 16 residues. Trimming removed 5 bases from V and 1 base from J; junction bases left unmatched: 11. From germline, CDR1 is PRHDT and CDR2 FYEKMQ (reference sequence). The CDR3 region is CASSAGRRESSYEQYF. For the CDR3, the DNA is TGTGCCAGCAGCGCCGGGAGGCGGGAGTCGTCCTACGAGCAGTACTTC.

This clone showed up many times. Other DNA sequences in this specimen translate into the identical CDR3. The chain's CDR3 is CASSGGTALSGNTIYF. The DNA for the CDR3 is TGTGCCAGCAGCGGTGGGACAGCTCTCTCTGGAAACACCATATATTTT. The V gene is TRBV5-5, the J gene TRBJ1-3; 7 bases are shared with TRBD1. Germline lookup yields CDR1 SGHKS and CDR2 YYEKEE (reference sequence). The ends lost 4 bases at V and 0 bases at J; junction bases unmatched: 7. The CDR3 runs 16 residues.

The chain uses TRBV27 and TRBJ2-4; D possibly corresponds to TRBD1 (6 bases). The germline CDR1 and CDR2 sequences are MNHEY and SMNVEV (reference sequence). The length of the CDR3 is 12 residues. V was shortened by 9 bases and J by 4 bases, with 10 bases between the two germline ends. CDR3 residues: CASRTVKNIQYF. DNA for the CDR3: TGTGCCAGTCGGACAGTGAAAAACATTCAGTACTTC.

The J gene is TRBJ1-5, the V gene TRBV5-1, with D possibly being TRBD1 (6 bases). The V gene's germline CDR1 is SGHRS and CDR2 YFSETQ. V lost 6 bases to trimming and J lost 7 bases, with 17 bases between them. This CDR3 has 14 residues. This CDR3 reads CASKPDSFGQPQHF. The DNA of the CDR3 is TGCGCCAGCAAACCGGACAGTTTCGGGCAGCCCCAGCATTTT.

This CDR3 is CASSLNRHYGEQFF. CDR3 nucleotide sequence: TGCGCCAGCAGCTTGAACAGGCATTACGGTGAGCAGTTCTTC. The chain carries TRBV5-1 and TRBJ2-1; possibly TRBD1 for D (5 bases). V was pared by 1 base and J by 9 bases, with 14 bases between. CDR1 and CDR2 from the germline V gene are SGHRS and YFSETQ. The CDR3 totals 14 residues.

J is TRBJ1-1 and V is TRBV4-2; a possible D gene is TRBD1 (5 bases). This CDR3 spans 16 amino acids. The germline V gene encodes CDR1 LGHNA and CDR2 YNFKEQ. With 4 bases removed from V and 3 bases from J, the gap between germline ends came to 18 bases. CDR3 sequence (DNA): TGTGCCAGCAGCCCGGATAGGGGCAGGGAGGACACTGAAGCTTTCTTT. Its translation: CASSPDRGREDTEAFF.

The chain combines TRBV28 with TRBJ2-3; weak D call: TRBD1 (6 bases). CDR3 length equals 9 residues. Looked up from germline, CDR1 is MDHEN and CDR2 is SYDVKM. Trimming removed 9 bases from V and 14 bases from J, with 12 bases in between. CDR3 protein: CASGQYLYF. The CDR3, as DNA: TGTGCCAGTGGACAGTATCTGTATTTT.

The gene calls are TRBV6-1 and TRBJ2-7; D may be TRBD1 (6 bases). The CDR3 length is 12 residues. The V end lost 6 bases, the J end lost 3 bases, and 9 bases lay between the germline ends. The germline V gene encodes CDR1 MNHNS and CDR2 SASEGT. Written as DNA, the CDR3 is TGTGCCAGCAGGCTACAGGGCTACGAGCAGTACTTC. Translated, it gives CASRLQGYEQYF.

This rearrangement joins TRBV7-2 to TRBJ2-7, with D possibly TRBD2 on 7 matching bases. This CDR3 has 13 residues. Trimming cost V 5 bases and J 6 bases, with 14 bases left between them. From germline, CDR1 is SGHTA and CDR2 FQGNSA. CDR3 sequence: CASSPNRGGEQYF. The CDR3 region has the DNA TGTGCCAGCAGCCCGAATAGGGGGGGCGAGCAGTACTTC.

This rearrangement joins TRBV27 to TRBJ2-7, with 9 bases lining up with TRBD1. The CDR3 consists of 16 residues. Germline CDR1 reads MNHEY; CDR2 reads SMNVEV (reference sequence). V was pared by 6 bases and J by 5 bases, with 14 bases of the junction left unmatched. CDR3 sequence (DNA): TGTGCCAGCAGCTCCGGGCCGGGACAGGGAACCCACGAGCAGTACTTC. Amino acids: CASSSGPGQGTHEQYF.

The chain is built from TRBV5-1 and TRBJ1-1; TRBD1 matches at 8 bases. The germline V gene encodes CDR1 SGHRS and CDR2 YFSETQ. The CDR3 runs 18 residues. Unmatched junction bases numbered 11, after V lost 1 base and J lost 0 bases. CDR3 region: CASSLRAPGQGLNTEAFF. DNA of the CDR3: TGCGCCAGCAGCTTGAGGGCCCCTGGACAGGGCCTGAACACTGAAGCTTTCTTT. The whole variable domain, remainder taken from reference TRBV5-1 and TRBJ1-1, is KAGVTQTPRYLIKTRGQQVTLSCSPISGHRSVSWYQQTPGQGLQFLFEYFSETQRNKGNFPGRFSGRQFSNSRSEMNVSTLELGDSALYLCASSLRAPGQGLNTEAFFGQGTRLTVV.

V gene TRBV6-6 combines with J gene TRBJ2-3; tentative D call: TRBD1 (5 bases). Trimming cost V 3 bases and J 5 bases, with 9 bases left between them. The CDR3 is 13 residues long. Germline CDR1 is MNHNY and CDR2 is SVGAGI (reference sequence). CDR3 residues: CASSYVDRDTQYF. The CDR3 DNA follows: TGTGCCAGCAGTTATGTTGACAGAGATACGCAGTATTTT.

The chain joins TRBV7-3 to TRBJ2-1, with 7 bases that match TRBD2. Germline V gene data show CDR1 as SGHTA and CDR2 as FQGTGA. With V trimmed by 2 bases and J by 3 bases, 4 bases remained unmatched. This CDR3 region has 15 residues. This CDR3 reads CASSLLGGGYNEQFF. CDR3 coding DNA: TGTGCCAGCAGCTTACTTGGCGGGGGCTACAATGAGCAGTTCTTC. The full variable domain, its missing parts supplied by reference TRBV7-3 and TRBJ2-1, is GAGVSQTPSNKVTEKGKYVELRCDPISGHTALYWYRQSLGQGPEFLIYFQGTGAADDSGLPNDRFFAVRPEGSVSTLKIQRTERGDSAVYLCASSLLGGGYNEQFFGPGTRLTVL.

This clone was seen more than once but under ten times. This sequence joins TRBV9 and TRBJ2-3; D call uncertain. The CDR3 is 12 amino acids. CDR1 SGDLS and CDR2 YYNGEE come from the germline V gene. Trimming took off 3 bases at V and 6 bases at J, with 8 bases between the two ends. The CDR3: CASSEEDDTQYF. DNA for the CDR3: TGTGCCAGCAGCGAAGAGGATGATACGCAGTATTTT. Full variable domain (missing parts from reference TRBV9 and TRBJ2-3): DSGVTQTPKHLITATGQRVTLRCSPRSGDLSVYWYQQSLDQGLQFLIQYYNGEERAKGNILERFSAQQFPDLHSELNLSSLELGDSALYFCASSEEDDTQYFGPGTRLTVL.